The TCR beta chain described here comes from a study of Graves' ophthalmopathy and Graves' hyperthyroidism. Study as a whole: Pretreatment peripheral blood was obtained at initial diagnosis. Study outcomes and limitations: Blood also contained most of the expanded thyroid clonotypes above 0.001 frequency.

This clonotype turned up a few times. The target antigen is unknown. Amplification targeted the TCR beta CDR3 regions, with RNA transcripts as the source material. Second-round multiplex PCR followed a first-round RT-PCR using HTBI primers. TCRdb re-derived calls from the multiplex PCR reads in MiXCR, one entry per CDR3 protein. The table records hundreds of thousands of distinct CDR3 sequences, 35% to 45% of them present only once. CDR1 SGDLS and CDR2 YYNGEE come from the germline V gene. V lost 3 bases to trimming and J lost 4 bases, with 13 bases between them. CDR3 length: 15 residues. J is TRBJ2-2 and V is TRBV9; possible D gene TRBD1, 7 bases. The specimen sequenced was peripheral blood. The clonotype was recovered from an adult man with Graves' ophthalmopathy. DNA of the CDR3: TGTGCCAGCAGCGCAGGGGGGTTCTTCACCGGGGAGCTGTTTTTT. Its protein is CASSAGGFFTGELFF.